Presented here are 11 T cell receptor delta chains from one specimen sequenced in a study of gamma-delta T cells after stem cell transplantation. TCRdb reanalysed the RT-PCR reads with CATT. The table lists a few thousand delta-chain clones, more than 15% of them singletons. The specimen was gamma-delta T cells. Source of these receptors: a human donor. It is not recorded whose cells these are; they may come from a transplant donor.

This clone was counted a single time. The chain recombines TRDV1 with TRDJ1; 7 nucleotides line up with TRDD3. TCRdb leaves out the J gene; it was filled in here by matching the DNA to germline. Germline loops: CDR1 TSWWSYY, CDR2 QGS. The CDR3 length is 20 residues. The J segment lost 3 bases and the V segment lost 2 bases, leaving 21 bases of the junction unmatched. In DNA form, the CDR3 reads TGTGCTCTTGGGGAAGCCCCCTGTCCTCTCACTCGGGGGGATTCCGATAAACTCATCTTT. The encoded protein is CALGEAPCPLTRGDSDKLIF.

By frequency in the sample, this clone is medium-sized. This sample also contains other DNA sequences that code for the same CDR3. This chain joins TRDV2 and TRDJ1; TRDD3 matches at 10 bases. Germline loops: CDR1 GEAIGNYY, CDR2 EKD. This CDR3 contains 19 residues. The trim removed 3 bases at V and 0 bases at J, leaving 15 bases unmatched. DNA for the CDR3: TGTGCCTGTGACTCACTGGTACTGGGGGATGCCCCGTACACCGATAAACTCATCTTT. Protein product: CACDSLVLGDAPYTDKLIF.

V is TRDV1 and J is TRDJ1; 13 bases align to TRDD3. The CDR3 length is 22 residues. V was clipped by 4 bases and J by 3 bases; unmatched bases: 23. In germline, CDR1 is TSWWSYY, CDR2 QGS. CDR3 in amino acids: CALGVAPILPIVLGDTADKLIF. The CDR3, as DNA: TGTGCTCTTGGGGTAGCCCCCATTCTTCCTATCGTACTGGGGGATACGGCCGATAAACTCATCTTT.

By sample fraction, this clone is medium-sized. V and J are TRDV2 and TRDJ2; TRDD3 matches at 12 bases. V lost 0 bases and J lost 7; bases outside the gene matches: 8. This CDR3 contains 17 residues. Germline CDR1 is GEAIGNYY and CDR2 is EKD. The CDR3 sequence: CACDTLGDTTGEAQLFF. CDR3 DNA: TGTGCCTGTGACACCCTGGGGGATACGACGGGAGAAGCACAACTCTTCTTT.

By frequency in the sample, this clone is medium-sized. This rearrangement joins TRAV29/DV5 to TRDJ1; 13 bases align to TRDD3. Germline assignment: CDR1 NSMFDY and CDR2 ISSIKDK. This CDR3 has 18 residues. The V gene end was trimmed by 3 bases and the J gene end by 2 bases; junction bases not matched to a gene: 13. CDR3 DNA sequence: TGTGCAGCAACCGTACGACTGGGGGATACGGTTGGGACCGATAAACTCATCTTT. Translating it yields CAATVRLGDTVGTDKLIF. Drawing the rest from reference TRAV29/DV5 and TRDJ1, the complete variable domain is DQQVKQNSPSLSVQEGRISILNCDYTNSMFDYFLWYKKYPAEGPTFLISISSIKDKNEDGRFTVFLNKSAKHLSLHIVPSQPGDSAVYFCAATVRLGDTVGTDKLIFGKGTRVTVEP.

This clone was detected only a few times. The gene calls are TRDV1 and TRDJ2; D call uncertain. Germline loops: CDR1 TSWWSYY, CDR2 QGS. The CDR3 spans 16 residues. V dropped 2 bases and J dropped 4 bases, with 14 bases sitting between them. The CDR3 region has the DNA TGTGCTCTTGGGGAAGCCCCACTACGGAAGACAGCACAACTCTTCTTT. Amino acids: CALGEAPLRKTAQLFF.

The DNA of the CDR3 is TGTGCCTGTGACGAGAGAGGGAAGGGGGCAGCACAACTCTTCTTT. Translating it yields CACDERGKGAAQLFF. The chain uses TRDV2 and TRDJ2; D is perhaps TRDD3 (5 bases). As TCRdb names no J gene, one was assigned here on the basis of a DNA match to germline. Germline CDR1 is GEAIGNYY and CDR2 is EKD. There are 15 residues in the CDR3. V lost 3 bases, J lost 6 bases, and 16 bases lay in between.

This clone was detected a few times. The rearrangement links TRDV3 to TRDJ1; D is perhaps TRDD2 or TRDD3 (7 bases each). CDR3 length: 20 amino acids. V was trimmed by 2 bases and J by 0 bases, leaving 31 bases between them. CDR1 TVYSNPD and CDR2 GDNSRS come from the germline V gene (reference sequence). The chain's CDR3 is CAFEAFLLTGDRLYTDKLIF. The CDR3 DNA reads TGTGCCTTTGAGGCCTTCCTCCTTACTGGGGATCGGCTATACACCGATAAACTCATCTTT. The whole variable domain, remainder taken from reference TRDV3 and TRDJ1, is CDKVTQSSPDQTVASGSEVVLLCTYDTVYSNPDLFWYRIRPDYSFQFVFYGDNSRSEGADFTQGRFSVKHILTQKAFHLVISPVRTEDSATYYCAFEAFLLTGDRLYTDKLIFGKGTRVTVEP.

No V gene call is available, although the J gene is TRDJ1; no DNA check was done on the table's D call, TRDD3. This CDR3 spans 19 amino acids. The CDR3 DNA reads TGTGCCTGTGCCACTGGCCAGGGGGAAACTATATTGAATACCTATAACCTCATCTTT. Its translation is CACATGQGETILNTYNLIF.

Concerning this clone: This may come from a read error, since a much larger clone is one base off. J is TRDJ1 and V is TRDV2, with no clear D. In the absence of a J gene in TCRdb, the DNA was matched to germline to assign it here. CDR1 and CDR2 (germline): GEAIGNYY, EKD. The CDR3 totals 13 residues. V shed 0 bases and J shed 3 bases, with 7 bases lying between them. CDR3 sequence: CACDTRIADKLIF. The CDR3 DNA follows: TGTGCCTGTGACACCCGAATCGCCGATAAACTCATCTTT.

This clone was seen a few times. This rearrangement joins TRDV1 to TRDJ1; 12 bases match TRDD3. The J gene was missing in TCRdb and was found by matching the end of the DNA to germline. V gave up 4 bases and J gave up 0 bases; unmatched junction bases: 18. Germline CDR1 and CDR2: TSWWSYY and QGS. This CDR3 contains 21 residues. The CDR3 bases are TGTGCTCTTGGGGCGTCTACGGCTAGACTGGGGGATACCCCGTACACCGATAAACTCATCTTT. It yields the protein CALGASTARLGDTPYTDKLIF.